This TCR beta chain was obtained from a study of cytomegalovirus exposure and HLA in healthy donors. Study observations and caveats: Later analysis demonstrated an association between a missense DCLRE1C variant and TCR beta V- and J-gene trimming. A list of more than 150 TCR beta chains associated with cytomegalovirus was given.

Primers: 60 Vbeta forward and 13 Jbeta reverse. Generated by immunoSEQ multiplex PCR, the TCRdb table keeps only in-frame clones and is missing some. The profile shows over 95,000 clones, about 70% of them singletons. A word on this clone: Its antigen is still unknown.

CDR1 and CDR2 (germline): MRHNA, SNTAGT. Trimming left V 1 base short and J 1 base short, with 10 bases between. The CDR3 extends over 15 amino acids. At sampling all donors were nominally healthy, likely with unrecorded immune exposures. Input material: PBMCs. The V gene is TRBV6-4, the J gene TRBJ1-2; D perhaps matches TRBD1 (5 bases). The receptor was isolated from a middle-aged woman in good health and CMV-seropositive. The CDR3 reads CASSDYGGVNYGYTF. In DNA, the CDR3 is TGTGCCAGCAGTGACTACGGGGGGGTTAACTATGGCTACACCTTC.